Presented here are 18 T cell receptor beta chains from one specimen sequenced in a study of blood T cell repertoires in COVID-19. Using immunoSEQ multiplex PCR, the repertoire was profiled, and TCRdb retains in-frame clones only, with some absent. This sample has 330,000 or so clones, with about 90% found just once. The source material was PBMCs or T cells enriched from blood (not recorded which). These receptors were taken from a woman in her thirties who had been exposed to COVID-19.

The chain is built from TRBV7-9 and TRBJ1-2; TRBD1 matches at 10 bases. Germline CDR1 reads SEHNR; CDR2 reads FQNEAQ (reference sequence). The CDR3 contains 19 residues. V lost 3 bases and J lost 0; bases outside the gene matches: 13. CDR3 region: CASSFNWGSGQGPNYGYTF. CDR3 nucleotides: TGTGCCAGCAGCTTTAATTGGGGATCGGGACAGGGGCCTAACTATGGCTACACCTTC.

This chain joins TRBV7-9 and TRBJ1-2; the D is unclear. There are 14 residues in the CDR3. The germline V gene encodes CDR1 SEHNR and CDR2 FQNEAQ (reference sequence). The V and J ends lost 1 base and 0 bases respectively, with 6 bases between them. CDR3 in DNA: TGTGCCAGCAGCTTAGGAGGCTCTAACTATGGCTACACCTTC. Translating it yields CASSLGGSNYGYTF.

The gene calls are TRBV5-8 and TRBJ1-5; 10 positions agree with TRBD1. The germline V gene encodes CDR1 SGHTS and CDR2 YDEGEE. The CDR3 loop spans 18 amino acids. V was pared by 2 bases and J by 2 bases, with 10 bases of the junction left unmatched. This CDR3 reads CASSLALTGTGGNQPQHF. CDR3 nucleotide sequence: TGTGCCAGCAGCTTAGCCTTGACCGGGACAGGGGGCAATCAGCCCCAGCATTTT.

This chain connects TRBV4-2 to TRBJ2-1; 9 positions match TRBD2. The germline V gene has CDR1 LGHNA and CDR2 YNFKEQ. The CDR3 consists of 18 residues. With 3 bases clipped from V and 4 bases from J, the junction kept 13 bases outside the gene matches. The CDR3: CASSQGRMTSGPYNEQFF. CDR3 in DNA: TGTGCCAGCAGCCAGGGGAGGATGACTAGCGGACCGTACAATGAGCAGTTCTTC.

The chain combines TRBV10-3 with TRBJ2-7, with 15 bases lining up with TRBD2. The germline V gene encodes CDR1 ENHRY and CDR2 SYGVKD. The CDR3 length is 18 residues. V shed 4 bases and J 2 bases; nucleotides not matched to a gene: 9. The DNA for the CDR3 is TGTGCCATCAGTGTCGGAGGGACTAGCGGGAGGCTGGCCTACGAGCAGTACTTC. Translated: CAISVGGTSGRLAYEQYF.

The chain couples TRBV13 to TRBJ1-5; 7 nucleotides match TRBD1. The V gene's germline CDR1 is PRHDT and CDR2 FYEKMQ (reference sequence). The CDR3 spans 15 residues. Trimming removed 5 bases from V and 5 bases from J; junction bases left unmatched: 9. The CDR3 loop reads CASSAGTDPHQPQHF. CDR3 bases: TGTGCCAGCAGCGCCGGGACAGACCCGCATCAGCCCCAGCATTTT.

This sequence joins TRBV4-1 and TRBJ1-2; D is ambiguous. This CDR3 region has 15 residues. Germline V gives CDR1 MGHRA, CDR2 YSYEKL. V shed 0 bases and J shed 3 bases, with 11 bases lying between them. The CDR3 sequence is CASSQDFALDYGYTF. The CDR3, as DNA: TGCGCCAGCAGCCAAGATTTTGCGCTGGACTATGGCTACACCTTC.

The chain couples TRBV6-5 to TRBJ2-7; maybe TRBD1 (6 bases). Trimming cost V 4 bases and J 2 bases, with 12 bases left between them. The CDR3 is 14 residues long. Germline V gene sequence: CDR1 MNHEY, CDR2 SVGAGI. The CDR3 loop reads CASSLRDTAYEQYF. The CDR3 DNA follows: TGTGCCAGCAGTTTACGGGACACCGCCTACGAGCAGTACTTC.

The chain links TRBV27 to TRBJ2-7; weak D call: TRBD2 (6 bases). V was trimmed by 10 bases and J by 6 bases, leaving 16 bases between them. CDR1 is MNHEY, CDR2 SMNVEV, per germline (reference sequence). The CDR3 runs to 12 residues. The CDR3 is CATGPTGGEQYF. The CDR3 DNA is TGTGCCACGGGACCGACCGGGGGCGAGCAGTACTTC.

J is TRBJ1-2 and V is TRBV12-5; D perhaps matches TRBD1 (5 bases). V gave up 4 bases and J gave up 8 bases, with 14 bases separating them. Per germline, CDR1 LGHNT and CDR2 FRNRAP. The CDR3 spans 13 residues. The CDR3 DNA is TGTGCTAGTGGTTCCCCCCCGACAGACGGCTACACCTTC. Residues: CASGSPPTDGYTF.

The rearrangement links TRBV28 to TRBJ1-1; unclear D gene. The CDR3 contains 14 residues. V was trimmed by 2 bases and J by 0 bases, leaving 7 bases between them. Looked up from germline, CDR1 is MDHEN and CDR2 is SYDVKM. Here the CDR3 reads CASSLTAMNTEAFF. The CDR3 nucleotides read TGTGCCAGCAGTTTAACAGCCATGAACACTGAAGCTTTCTTT.

This chain links TRBV18 with TRBJ1-2, with 10 bases matching TRBD1. Germline V gene data show CDR1 as KGHSH and CDR2 as LQKENI. There are 14 residues in the CDR3. After removal of 5 bases from V and 2 bases from J, the junction contained 2 bases not matched to a gene. CDR3 sequence: CASSAGQGNYGYTF. In DNA, the CDR3 is TGTGCCAGCTCAGCGGGACAGGGGAACTATGGCTACACCTTC.

The gene calls are TRBV30 and TRBJ2-3; weak D call: TRBD2 (5 bases). This CDR3 is 14 amino acids long. The germline CDR1 and CDR2 sequences are GTSNPN and SVGIG (reference sequence). V was trimmed by 3 bases and J by 5 bases, leaving 15 bases between them. Here the CDR3 reads CAWSDYSSRDTQYF. The DNA of the CDR3 is TGTGCCTGGAGCGACTACTCCTCGAGAGATACGCAGTATTTT.

V is TRBV27 and J is TRBJ2-7; weak D call: TRBD2 (5 bases). The V gene's germline CDR1 is MNHEY and CDR2 SMNVEV (reference sequence). The V and J ends lost 3 bases and 2 bases respectively, with 14 bases between them. The CDR3 has 15 residues. This CDR3 is CASSFYTGLPYEQYF. CDR3 bases: TGTGCCAGCAGTTTCTACACCGGACTTCCCTACGAGCAGTACTTC.

The V call is TRBV6-1, the J call TRBJ2-7, with D possibly TRBD1 on 6 matching bases. The CDR3 has 14 residues. The V gene lost 2 bases and the J gene lost 6 bases, with 14 bases spanning the gap. Germline values: CDR1 MNHNS, CDR2 SASEGT. CDR3 sequence: CASSEIVQGSEQYF. The CDR3 DNA reads TGTGCCAGCAGTGAAATTGTACAGGGTAGCGAGCAGTACTTC.

This chain links TRBV28 with TRBJ2-3; 8 bases are shared with TRBD2. The CDR3 consists of 15 residues. Germline V lookup: CDR1 MDHEN, CDR2 SYDVKM. Trimming at V came to 7 bases and at J to 4 bases, leaving 10 bases not matched to a gene. In DNA form, the CDR3 reads TGTGCCAGCACCTCCGGGACTAGGACGGCAGATACGCAGTATTTT. Its translation: CASTSGTRTADTQYF.

The chain recombines TRBV29-1 with TRBJ2-1; 8 bases align to TRBD1. The junction had 13 bases not matched to a gene; V was cut back by 0 bases and J by 6 bases. CDR1 and CDR2 from the germline V gene are SQVTM and ANQGSEA. The CDR3 spans 17 residues. The CDR3 DNA sequence: TGCAGCGTTGAAGATCCGGCCGTGGGACAGGTTTCCAATGAGCAGTTCTTC. Protein sequence: CSVEDPAVGQVSNEQFF.

The CDR3 region has the DNA TGTGCCAGCAGTTTAATTTCAGGGATCTCCTACGAGCAGTACTTC. Its protein product is CASSLISGISYEQYF. The gene calls are TRBV11-3 and TRBJ2-7, with a tentative D call TRBD1 (5 bases). This CDR3 contains 15 residues. Trimming took 6 bases from V and 0 from J, leaving 15 bases between them. Germline V CDR1 and CDR2: SGHNT, YENEEA.